The next 4 T cell receptor beta chains were all read from a single sample in a study of blood T cell repertoires in COVID-19. Only in-frame clones appear in the TCRdb table, and some are missing; sequencing was by immunoSEQ multiplex PCR. The sample holds some 240,000 clones; around 90% are singletons and the top ten take just over 7%. Sequencing was done on a sample of peripheral blood. These receptors came from a man aged 55 to 70 who had recovered from COVID-19.

The rearrangement joins TRBV20-1 to TRBJ1-1, with a weak D call TRBD1 (6 bases). Trimming cost V 7 bases and J 5 bases, with 11 bases left between them. This CDR3 has 11 residues. CDR1 and CDR2 from the germline V gene are DFQATT and SNEGSKA (reference sequence). The CDR3 nucleotides read TGCAGTGTGAGGGGGTCGACTGAAGCTTTCTTT. This encodes CSVRGSTEAFF.

The genes are TRBV9 and TRBJ1-2; D gene uncertain. This CDR3 is 15 amino acids long. V was shortened by 0 bases and J by 4 bases, with 13 bases between the two germline ends. Germline CDR1 and CDR2: SGDLS and YYNGEE. The CDR3 DNA reads TGTGCCAGCAGCGTAGGGGAGGCCAGATTCTATGGCTACACCTTC. It translates to CASSVGEARFYGYTF.

This rearrangement joins TRBV5-4 to TRBJ2-5; 12 bases are shared with TRBD2. CDR3 size: 15 residues. Trimming removed 3 bases from V and 2 bases from J; junction bases left unmatched: 2. Germline V CDR1 and CDR2: SGHNT, YYREEE (reference sequence). CDR3 residues: CASSSTSGGQETQYF. The CDR3 bases are TGTGCCAGCAGCTCAACTAGCGGGGGGCAAGAGACCCAGTACTTC. The full variable domain, in which reference TRBV5-4 and TRBJ2-5 provide the parts outside the CDR3, is ETGVTQSPTHLIKTRGQQVTLRCSSQSGHNTVSWYQQALGQGPQFIFQYYREEENGRGNFPPRFSGLQFPNYSSELNVNALELDDSALYLCASSSTSGGQETQYFGPGTRLLVL.

This clone was seen at least ten times. As DNA, the CDR3 is TGTGCCAGCAGTTACGTTGTCGGGGGGGTACACACAGATACGCAGTATTTT. Its protein product is CASSYVVGGVHTDTQYF. The chain combines TRBV6-2 or TRBV6-3 with TRBJ2-3, with 8 bases matching TRBD2. CDR3 size: 17 residues. J was trimmed by 2 bases and V by 2 bases; bases with no gene match: 9. Germline CDR1 reads MNHEY; CDR2 reads SVGEGT.